The rows below give T cell receptor beta chains drawn from one sample of a study of T cells after yellow fever vaccination. In TCRdb, the 5' RACE reads were re-called with MiXCR into one record per CDR3 protein. The sample has fewer than 650,000 distinct CDR3 sequences, 21% seen once; the top ten hold approximately 16%. Sequencing used PBMCs, obtained less than 25 days after the first yellow fever vaccination. The receptors were gathered from a man between 18 and 35 years old who received the YFV17D yellow fever vaccine. Each CDR3 is given with its conserved first and last residue.

v_call cdr3_length cdr3_aa
TRBV3-1 13 CASSRRQGREAFF
TRBV29-1 14 CSVGDIRSGNTIYF
TRBV29-1 10 CSGGLTEAFF
TRBV6-1 15 CASSPGTGYNSPLHF
TRBV7-9 15 CASMDRDRSSYEQYF
TRBV20-1 12 CSAREGSETQYF
TRBV24-1 15 CATPRARGFYTEAFF
TRBV6-1 14 CASTQSDPNSPLHF
TRBV29-1 12 CSGPRGDGEQFF
TRBV5-1 13 CASSQAPGEKLFF
TRBV9 13 CASSAPYGGELFF
TRBV7-2 16 CASSYTTGGSGNTIYF
TRBV5-1 14 CASGLAGPTDTQYF
TRBV4-2 16 CASSPPGPSGNSPLHF
TRBV20-1 14 CSAVSGGGDNEQFF
TRBV12-3/TRBV12-4 14 CASSLPGTDNEQFF
TRBV5-6 16 CASSLFQQIFTGELFF
TRBV5-5 15 CASSLAPGYSYEQYF
TRBV29-1 15 CSVDPTSGGAEEQFF
TRBV12-3/TRBV12-4 12 CASRGGNQPQHF
TRBV4-3 16 CASSHTSGGRADTQYF
TRBV7-2 13 CASSRFGYNEQFF
TRBV5-1 15 CASSRLGGYQETQYF
TRBV4-3 17 CASSQDTSLAGNTEAFF
TRBV6-1 14 CASSQQGGQETQYF
TRBV19 15 CASTPTGVANQPQHF
TRBV7-2 15 CASSIGASGVYEQYF
TRBV4-1 14 CASSQPGDTGELFF
TRBV29-1 13 CSVPGETYNEQFF
TRBV12-3/TRBV12-4 11 CASSTHYEQYF
TRBV20-1 13 CSAALDSGETQYF
TRBV28 12 CATSSPNYGYTF
TRBV29-1 12 CSVETRGVGYTF
TRBV10-3 12 CANRRSTGELFF
TRBV4-3 14 CASSLGTGVNIQYF
TRBV7-3 16 CASSHDGGATNEKLFF
TRBV12-3/TRBV12-4 16 CASSLTARAGTGELFF
TRBV5-4 16 CASSLAGGTGPNEQFF
TRBV20-1 16 CSASRLAGASYNEQFF
TRBV5-1 15 CASSFRTAPINEQFF
TRBV2 15 CASSSYGGMNTEAFF
TRBV5-1 15 CASSWATSGANEQFF
TRBV20-1 14 CSARMTSGSNEQFF
TRBV7-3 13 CASSFGGGDIQYF
TRBV11-2 16 CASRKNQGRVSNEQFF
TRBV12-3/TRBV12-4 16 CASSSPGLANTGELFF
TRBV7-3 12 CASSPDGFEAFF
TRBV3-1 13 CASSQARGSEQYF